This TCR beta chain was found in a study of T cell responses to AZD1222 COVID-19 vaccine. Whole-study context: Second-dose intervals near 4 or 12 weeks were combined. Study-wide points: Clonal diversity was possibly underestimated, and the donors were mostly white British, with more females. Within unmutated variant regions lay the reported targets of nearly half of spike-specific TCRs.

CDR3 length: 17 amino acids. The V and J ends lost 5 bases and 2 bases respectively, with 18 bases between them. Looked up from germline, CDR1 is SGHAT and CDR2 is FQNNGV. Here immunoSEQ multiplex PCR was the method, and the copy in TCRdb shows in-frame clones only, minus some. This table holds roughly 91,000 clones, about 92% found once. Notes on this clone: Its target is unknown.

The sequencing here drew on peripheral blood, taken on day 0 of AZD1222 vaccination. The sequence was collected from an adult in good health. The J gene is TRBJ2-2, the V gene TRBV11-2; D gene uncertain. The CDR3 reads CASSPRRASANTGELFF. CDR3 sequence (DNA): TGTGCCAGCAGCCCCCGGAGAGCCAGCGCAAACACCGGGGAGCTGTTTTTT.